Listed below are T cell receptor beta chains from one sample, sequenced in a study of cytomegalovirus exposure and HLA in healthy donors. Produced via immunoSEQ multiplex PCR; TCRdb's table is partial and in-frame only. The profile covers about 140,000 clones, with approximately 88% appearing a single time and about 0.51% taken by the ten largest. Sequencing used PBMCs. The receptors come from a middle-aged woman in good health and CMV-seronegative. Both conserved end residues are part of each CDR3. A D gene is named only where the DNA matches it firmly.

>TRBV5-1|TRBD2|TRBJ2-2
CASSVTGTSGAVPTGELFF
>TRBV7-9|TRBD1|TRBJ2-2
CARKPQGALTGELFF
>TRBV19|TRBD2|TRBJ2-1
CASSSHLAGGEQFF
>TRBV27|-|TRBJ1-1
CASSLRGNTEAFF
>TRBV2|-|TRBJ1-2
CASSDPSYGYTF
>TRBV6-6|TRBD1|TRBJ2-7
CASSGPGQGGYEQYF
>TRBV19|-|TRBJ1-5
CASSIAGGYGNQPQHF
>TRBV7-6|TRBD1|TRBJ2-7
CASSRQGTEQYF
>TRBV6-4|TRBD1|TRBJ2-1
CASSQDRGSYNEQFF
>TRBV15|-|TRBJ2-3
CATSRGEVYTDTQYF